This T cell receptor beta chain was identified in a study of blood T cell repertoires in COVID-19. The CDR3 contains 14 residues. The germline gives CDR1 LNHDA, CDR2 SQIVND (reference sequence). After removal of 9 bases from V and 3 bases from J, the junction contained 8 bases not matched to a gene. Authors' processing steps: The authors estimated nucleated cell counts from reference gene primer amplification. The protocol was immunoSEQ multiplex PCR, while the TCRdb copy is restricted to in-frame clones and leaves out a portion. Clonal size and the V and J genes are those of that table, whereas D and trimming came from the DNA. This sample yields fewer than 200,000 clones, of which over 60% are seen a single time; about 4% belongs to the top ten.

Material: peripheral blood. The chain is built from TRBV19 and TRBJ2-7, with 10 bases matching TRBD2. This TCR derives from an elderly woman with acute or convalescent COVID-19. CDR3 in DNA: TGTGCCAGCTCGACTAGCGGGCTAGACTACGAGCAGTACTTC. Translation: CASSTSGLDYEQYF.